This T cell receptor beta chain comes out of a study of radiotherapy plus CTLA-4 blockade in lung cancer. This clone was seen a few times. V lost 0 bases, J lost 4 bases, and 9 bases lay in between. Germline CDR1 is ENHRY and CDR2 is SYGVKD. The CDR3 loop spans 14 amino acids. The table came from immunoSEQ multiplex PCR; TCRdb's copy has only in-frame clones and leaves some out. Of some 77,000 clones in the sample, around 85% were seen once. The TCR was taken from a human donor with non-small cell lung cancer who had a partial response to radiotherapy plus ipilimumab. This chain links TRBV10-3 with TRBJ1-2; a weak D match, TRBD1 (6 bases). This specimen consisted of peripheral blood, obtained from a patient treated with radiotherapy plus ipilimumab. The CDR3 sequence: CAISESGGPYGYTF. The CDR3, as DNA: TGTGCCATCAGTGAGTCCGGGGGGCCCTATGGCTACACCTTC.